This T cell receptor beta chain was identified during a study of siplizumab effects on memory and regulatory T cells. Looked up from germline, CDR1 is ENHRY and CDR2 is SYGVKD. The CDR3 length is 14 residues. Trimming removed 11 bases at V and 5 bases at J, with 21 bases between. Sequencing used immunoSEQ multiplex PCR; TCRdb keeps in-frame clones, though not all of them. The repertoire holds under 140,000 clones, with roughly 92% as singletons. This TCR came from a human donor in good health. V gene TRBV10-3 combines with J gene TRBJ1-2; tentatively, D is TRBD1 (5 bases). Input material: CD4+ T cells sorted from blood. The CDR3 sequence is CASRGGQESYGYTF. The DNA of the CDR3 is TGTGCCTCCCGGGGCGGGCAGGAAAGTTATGGCTACACCTTC.